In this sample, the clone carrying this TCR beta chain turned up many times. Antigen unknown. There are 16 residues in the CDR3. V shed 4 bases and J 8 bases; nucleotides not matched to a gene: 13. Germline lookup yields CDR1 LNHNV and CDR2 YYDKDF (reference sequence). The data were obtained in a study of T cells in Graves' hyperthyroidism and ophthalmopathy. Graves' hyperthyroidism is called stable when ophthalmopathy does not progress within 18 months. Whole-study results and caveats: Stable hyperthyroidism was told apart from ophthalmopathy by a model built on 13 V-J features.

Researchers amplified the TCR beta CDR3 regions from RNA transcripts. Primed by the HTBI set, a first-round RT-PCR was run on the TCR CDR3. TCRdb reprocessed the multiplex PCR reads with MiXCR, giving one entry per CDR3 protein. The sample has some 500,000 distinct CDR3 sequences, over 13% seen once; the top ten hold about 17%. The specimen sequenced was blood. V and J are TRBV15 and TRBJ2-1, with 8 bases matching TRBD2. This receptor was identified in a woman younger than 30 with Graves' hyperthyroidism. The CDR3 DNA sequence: TGTGCCACCAGCATCGGGAGGGTCGGAGAGGGTCATGAGCAGTTCTTC. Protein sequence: CATSIGRVGEGHEQFF.